This record concerns one T cell receptor beta chain sequence. The target of this receptor is not known. No base quality values were provided; no much bigger clone lies one nucleotide off. The data were obtained in a study of blood T cells in healthy people across ages (dated by TCRdb to between 2015 and 2017). Concerning the study at large: In model experiments, template switching captured about one uniquely barcoded TCR beta cDNA molecule for every two T cells. Using deep sequencing normalized with unique cDNA molecular identifiers, the study measured how TCR beta repertoire diversity changes with age. The study analyzed two additional independent replicas of 1 million unique cDNA reads from the same blood draw for two donors, one aged 18 to 30 and one aged 80 or older. To avoid experimental bias, donors of different ages were randomly spread across the sequencing lanes. Four age groups were formed from the donors: young (average approximately 16 years), middle-aged (approximately 40), aged (62) and long-lived (more than 75).

Donors were 39 systemically healthy Caucasian individuals from Russia aged roughly 6 to 95 years. Each donor gave 8.5 to 10 milliliters of peripheral blood, collected into EDTA-treated Vacutainer tubes. PBMCs were isolated by Ficoll-Paque density-gradient centrifugation, with at least 6 million obtained per sample. Total RNA, at least 5 micrograms per sample, was extracted from PBMCs with Trizol reagent. Naive CD45RAhigh/CD27high T cell percentages were measured by flow cytometry on a PBMC aliquot from every donor. General findings and caveats noted by the study authors: Since profiling was done on bulk unsorted PBMCs, naive and antigen-experienced compartments could not be conclusively compared. Estimates of total diversity based on one million sequenced T cells were considered lower bounds and underestimates. A strong correlation was found between observed TCR beta diversity and the percentage of naive T cells measured by flow cytometry. As age increased, observed TCR beta diversity per million T cells dropped in a roughly linear way, and a significant reduction was already evident by age 40. Compared with the aged group, the long-lived group had more naive CD4+ T cells, fewer expanded clones and increased TCR diversity, suggesting age selection. Because the CMV infection status of the donors was unknown, age-related changes in expanded clonotypes may potentially have been confounded.

CDR1 and CDR2 are drawn from the germline V gene: SNHLY, FYNNEI. The CDR3 goes from the cysteine to the phenylalanine over 14 residues. Only the CDR3 region is kept as DNA, spanning 42 bases read in frame from base 1. V is pared back by 8 bases and J by 0 bases, with 11 bases lying between the germline termini. Library generation was performed with 5' RACE. Sequencer: Illumina HiSeq 2500. A second about 6 to 11 cycle PCR used a sample-barcoded 5' primer and a J-beta primer mix. Each TCR beta cDNA molecule received a unique molecular identifier from a template-switch 5' adaptor carrying 12 random nucleotides. Each sample yielded at least 3 million CDR3-containing paired-end reads. First-strand cDNA was synthesized from all RNA with the Mint cDNA synthesis kit, primed by a TRBC-specific oligonucleotide. After uracil-DNA glycosylase treatment, a first 18-cycle PCR used universal primers M1SS and BC2_uni_R on all cDNA. The published analysis was carried out like this. For normalization, 1 million high-quality reads were randomly selected from each sample, with every read carrying a distinct molecular identifier. Instead of being binned into consensus sequences, reads that shared molecular identifiers were thrown out. MiTCR, set to a Q25 quality threshold and the strictest error-elimination algorithm, was used for CDR3 identification, clonotype clustering and error correction. A nonparametric unseen species model using Euler transformation provided a lower-bound estimate of total TCR beta diversity. TCRdb reprocessing: public reads trimmed at Q25 with fastp, clones called with MiXCR, in-frame beta chains kept. Rows with one shared CDR3 protein collapse into an entry with the most common genes and DNA. The V and J calls and clone size are TCRdb's, not the authors'. In all, the sample holds approximately 680,000 distinct CDR3 sequences, and about 30% of those were seen once. The ten most abundant clones make up less than 20% of the sample.

The rearrangement joined TRBV2 to TRBJ2-1; a weak D assignment points to TRBD2 (6 bases agree). The clonotype was recovered from an elderly woman in good health. Donor details come from another sample of the same person, matched by shared clones. Sequenced: blood. The base sequence is TGTGCCAGCGGACCTAGCGCCTCCTACAATGAGCAGTTCTTC. This encodes CASGPSASYNEQFF.